This T cell receptor beta chain is drawn from a study of blood T cells in healthy people across ages. Study findings and constraints: Among T cells, TCR beta diversity per million cells dropped roughly linearly as age rose.

Germline V gene data show CDR1 as DFQATT and CDR2 as SNEGSKA (reference sequence). CDR3 length equals 16 residues. V lost 3 bases and J lost 5, with 23 bases in between. It was with a sample-barcoded 5' primer and a J-beta primer mix that a second PCR of roughly 7 to 12 cycles was run. TCRdb passed the 5' RACE reads through MiXCR, listing each CDR3 protein once. The sample records 1.4 million to 1.5 million distinct CDR3 sequences, 42% being singletons. In regard to this clonotype: Its antigen is still unknown.

The source material was blood. The chain links TRBV20-1 to TRBJ2-7; no reliable D call. The clonotype originates from a woman in her late teens or twenties in good health. CDR3 sequence (DNA): TGCAGTGCTAGTCCAACAAGGGCCTTACGACCTAACGAGCAGTACTTC. Its translation: CSASPTRALRPNEQYF.